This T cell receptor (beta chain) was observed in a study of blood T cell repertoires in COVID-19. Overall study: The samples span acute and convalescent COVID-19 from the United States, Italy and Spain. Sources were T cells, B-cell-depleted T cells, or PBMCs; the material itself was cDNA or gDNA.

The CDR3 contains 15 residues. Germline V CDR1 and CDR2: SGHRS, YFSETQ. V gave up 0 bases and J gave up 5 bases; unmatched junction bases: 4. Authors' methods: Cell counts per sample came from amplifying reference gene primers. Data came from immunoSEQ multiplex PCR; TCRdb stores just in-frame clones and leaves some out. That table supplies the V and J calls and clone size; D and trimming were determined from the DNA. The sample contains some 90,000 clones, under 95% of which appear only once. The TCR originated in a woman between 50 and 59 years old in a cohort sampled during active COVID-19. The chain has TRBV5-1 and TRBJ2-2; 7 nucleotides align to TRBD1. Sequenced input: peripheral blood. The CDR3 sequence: CASSLAGQRTGELFF. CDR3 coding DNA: TGCGCCAGCAGCTTGGCGGGACAGAGGACCGGGGAGCTGTTTTTT.